The source of this TCR beta chain is a study of T cell changes during pregnancy in multiple sclerosis. Sequencing was performed with immunoSEQ multiplex PCR; in TCRdb, only in-frame clones are kept and a portion is missing. The sample shows roughly 100,000 clones, roughly 92% of them seen only once. The germline V gene has CDR1 SGHVS and CDR2 FQNEAQ. V lost 5 bases, J lost 3 bases, and 17 bases lay in between. The CDR3 sequence is 15 residues long. The origin of this receptor is a female donor with multiple sclerosis, enrolled in a pregnancy study. The specimen was peripheral blood, collected after pregnancy. The chain links TRBV7-8 to TRBJ2-7; maybe TRBD1 (6 bases). Here the CDR3 DNA reads TGTGCCAGCAGCCCCAGAGGACAGCGGAGCTACGAGCAGTACTTC. This gives the protein CASSPRGQRSYEQYF.